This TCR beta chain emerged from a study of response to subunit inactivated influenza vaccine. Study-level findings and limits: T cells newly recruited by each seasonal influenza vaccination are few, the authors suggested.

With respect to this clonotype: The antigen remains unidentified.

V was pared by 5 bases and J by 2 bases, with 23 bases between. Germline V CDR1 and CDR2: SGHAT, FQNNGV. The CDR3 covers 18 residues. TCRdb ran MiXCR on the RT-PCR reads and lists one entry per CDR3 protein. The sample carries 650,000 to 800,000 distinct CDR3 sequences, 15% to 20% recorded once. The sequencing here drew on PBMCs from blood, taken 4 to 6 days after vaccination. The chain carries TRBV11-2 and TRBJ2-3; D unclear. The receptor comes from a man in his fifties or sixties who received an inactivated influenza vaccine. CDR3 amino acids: CASSRDRATRRITDTQYF. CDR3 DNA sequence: TGTGCCAGCAGCCGAGATAGGGCAACCCGAAGAATCACAGATACGCAGTATTTT. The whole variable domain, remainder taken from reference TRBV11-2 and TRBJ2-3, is EAGVAQSPRYKIIEKRQSVAFWCNPISGHATLYWYQQILGQGPKLLIQFQNNGVVDDSQLPKDRFSAERLKGVDSTLKIQPAKLEDSAVYLCASSRDRATRRITDTQYFGPGTRLTVL.